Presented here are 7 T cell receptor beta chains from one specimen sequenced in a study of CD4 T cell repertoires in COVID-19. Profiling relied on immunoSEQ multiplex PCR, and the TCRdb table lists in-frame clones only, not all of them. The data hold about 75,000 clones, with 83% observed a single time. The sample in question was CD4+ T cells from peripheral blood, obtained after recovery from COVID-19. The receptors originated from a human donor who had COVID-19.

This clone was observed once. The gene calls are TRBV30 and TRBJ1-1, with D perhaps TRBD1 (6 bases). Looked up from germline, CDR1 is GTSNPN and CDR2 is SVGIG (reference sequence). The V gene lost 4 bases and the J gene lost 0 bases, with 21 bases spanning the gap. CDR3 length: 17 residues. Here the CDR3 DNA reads TGTGCCTGGATTAGAAGGGCGGGAGGGGGTTTGAACACTGAAGCTTTCTTT. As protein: CAWIRRAGGGLNTEAFF.

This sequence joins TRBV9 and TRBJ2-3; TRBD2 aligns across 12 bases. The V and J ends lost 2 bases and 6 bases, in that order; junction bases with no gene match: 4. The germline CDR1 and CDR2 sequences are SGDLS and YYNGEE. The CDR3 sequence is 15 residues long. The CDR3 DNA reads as TGTGCCAGCAGCGTCCTAGCGGGGGGGCTGGATACGCAGTATTTT. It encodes CASSVLAGGLDTQYF.

This chain's CDR3 is CATGGVAGELFF. The CDR3 DNA is TGTGCCACCGGGGGGGTAGCCGGGGAGCTGTTTTTT. This sequence joins TRBV24-1 and TRBJ2-2; 7 nucleotides agree with TRBD2. J gave up 6 bases and V 9 bases, and 3 bases lay outside the gene matches. Germline values: CDR1 KGHDR, CDR2 SFDVKD. This CDR3 is built from 12 residues.

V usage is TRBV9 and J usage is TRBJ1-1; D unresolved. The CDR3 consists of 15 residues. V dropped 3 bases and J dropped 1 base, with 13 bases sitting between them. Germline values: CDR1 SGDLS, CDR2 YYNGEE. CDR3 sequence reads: CASSASGRSNTEAFF. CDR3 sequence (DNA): TGTGCCAGCAGCGCGTCCGGGAGGTCGAACACTGAAGCTTTCTTT.

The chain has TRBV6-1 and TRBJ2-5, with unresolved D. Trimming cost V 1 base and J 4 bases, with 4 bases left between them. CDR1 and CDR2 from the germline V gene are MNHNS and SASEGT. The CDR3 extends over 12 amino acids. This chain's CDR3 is CASSEGGETQYF. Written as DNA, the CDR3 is TGTGCCAGCAGTGAAGGGGGAGAGACCCAGTACTTC.

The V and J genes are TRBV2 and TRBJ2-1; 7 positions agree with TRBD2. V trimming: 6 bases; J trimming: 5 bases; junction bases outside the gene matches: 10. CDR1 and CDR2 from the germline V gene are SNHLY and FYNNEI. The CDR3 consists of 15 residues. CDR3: CASRPRASGNNEQFF. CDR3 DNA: TGTGCCAGCAGGCCGAGGGCTAGCGGAAACAATGAGCAGTTCTTC.

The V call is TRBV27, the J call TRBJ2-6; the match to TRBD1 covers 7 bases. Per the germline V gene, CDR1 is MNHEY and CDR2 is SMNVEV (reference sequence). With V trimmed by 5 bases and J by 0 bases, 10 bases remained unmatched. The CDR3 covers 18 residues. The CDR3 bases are TGTGCCAGCAGTCCAACGGGACAGTTCTACTCTGGGGCCAACGTCCTGACTTTC. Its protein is CASSPTGQFYSGANVLTF.